This paragraph reports one T cell receptor beta chain. Its antigen is currently unknown. TCRdb keeps only in-frame clones here, not all; method: immunoSEQ multiplex PCR. The table records about 2.3 million clones, approximately 95% of them present only once. This entry comes from a study of shared clonotypes between healthy human individuals. Study results and caveats: It was observed that approximately 5% of naive CD4 clonotypes were shared across a handful of donors. Naive subsets generally had larger estimated richness than memory subsets.

The CDR3 runs 15 residues. Trimming cost V 4 bases and J 9 bases; bases outside gene matches: 12. In germline, CDR1 is SGHAT, CDR2 FQNNGV. The source material was naive CD4+ T cells from PBMCs. As for subset: CD45RA+ positively selected. J is TRBJ2-1 and V is TRBV11-2, with TRBD2 matching 7 bases. This clonotype originated in a man aged 18-30 years in good health. Some clones in this sample may be carry-over from other donors' samples. CDR3 DNA sequence: TGTGCCAGCAGCTCCGGACTAGGGGAGGGCTCTGAGCAGTTCTTC. It codes for CASSSGLGEGSEQFF.